The rows below give T cell receptor beta chains drawn from one sample of a study of cytomegalovirus exposure and HLA in healthy donors. Measured with immunoSEQ multiplex PCR; TCRdb has only the in-frame clones, and not every one. The sample has around 170,000 clones, roughly 85% seen once. The sample comprised PBMCs. The source of these receptors is a man between 18 and 35 years old in good health and CMV-seropositive. Both conserved end residues are part of each CDR3. A D gene is named only where the DNA matches it firmly. Where a row states a size, it is once, few, many or the class of an expanded clone; other rows omit it.

len,j_gene,abundance,v_gene,d_gene,CDR3aa,CDR3nt
17,TRBJ1-2,NA,TRBV6-1,TRBD1,CASSAVLGTALNYGYTF,TGTGCCAGCAGTGCGGTATTAGGGACAGCGCTTAACTATGGCTACACCTTC
16,TRBJ2-7,NA,TRBV5-1,NA,CASSVTPGALGNEQYF,TGCGCCAGCAGCGTCACCCCGGGAGCCCTCGGCAACGAGCAGTACTTC
16,TRBJ1-5,many,TRBV5-5,TRBD1,CASSFRDRDSNQPQHF,TGTGCCAGCAGCTTTCGGGACAGGGATAGCAATCAGCCCCAGCATTTT
14,TRBJ1-1,NA,TRBV28,NA,CASSLVDRGTEAFF,TGTGCCAGCAGTTTAGTGGACAGAGGCACTGAAGCTTTCTTT
13,TRBJ1-1,NA,TRBV6-1,NA,CASSELGGFEAFF,TGTGCCAGCAGTGAATTAGGCGGTTTTGAAGCTTTCTTT
13,TRBJ2-3,few,TRBV18,TRBD1,CASSPTGTDTQYF,TGTGCCAGCTCACCGACAGGGACAGATACGCAGTATTTT
14,TRBJ1-2,NA,TRBV10-3,NA,CAISEQGLSHGYTF,TGTGCCATCAGTGAGCAGGGGCTCTCGCATGGCTACACCTTC
15,TRBJ2-3,NA,TRBV5-1,NA,CASSLGYGLADTQYF,TGCGCCAGCAGCTTGGGATATGGGCTCGCAGATACGCAGTATTTT
15,TRBJ2-1,NA,TRBV7-3,TRBD1,CASRSQGAPYNEQFF,TGTGCCAGCAGGTCACAGGGGGCCCCCTACAATGAGCAGTTCTTC
16,TRBJ2-6,NA,TRBV5-1,NA,CASSLDPGAGANVLTF,TGCGCCAGCAGCTTGGACCCAGGGGCTGGGGCCAACGTCCTGACTTTC
17,TRBJ2-5,once,TRBV28,TRBD2,CASSPLLAGSLQETQYF,TGTGCCAGCAGTCCCCTTTTAGCGGGGAGCCTCCAAGAGACCCAGTACTTC
16,TRBJ2-3,NA,TRBV27,TRBD2,CASSSGLAGAADTQYF,TGTGCCAGCAGTTCCGGACTAGCGGGAGCAGCAGATACGCAGTATTTT
11,TRBJ1-2,NA,TRBV28,NA,CASSLRGSYTF,TGTGCCAGCAGCCTCAGGGGTTCCTACACCTTC
13,TRBJ2-7,NA,TRBV29-1,TRBD1,CSVTIDRENEQYF,TGCAGCGTGACAATAGACAGGGAGAACGAGCAGTACTTC
14,TRBJ2-3,once,TRBV7-2,NA,CASSPGTSTDTQYF,TGTGCCAGCAGCCCCGGGACTAGCACAGATACGCAGTATTTT
14,TRBJ2-1,NA,TRBV5-6,NA,CASSLALVENEQFF,TGTGCCAGCAGCTTGGCTCTAGTCGAGAATGAGCAGTTCTTC
14,TRBJ1-2,NA,TRBV9,TRBD1,CASSLLQGNYGYTF,TGTGCCAGCAGCTTACTACAGGGGAACTATGGCTACACCTTC
12,TRBJ2-1,NA,TRBV19,NA,CASRRKRDEQFF,TGTGCCAGTAGACGTAAGAGGGATGAGCAGTTCTTC
15,TRBJ2-3,NA,TRBV2,TRBD2,CASSLSGTSTDTQYF,TGTGCCAGCAGCCTTAGCGGGACCTCCACAGATACGCAGTATTTT
15,TRBJ1-4,NA,TRBV14,TRBD1,CASSLSGTGIEKLFF,TGTGCCAGCAGCTTGTCCGGGACAGGGATCGAAAAACTGTTTTTT
12,TRBJ2-5,NA,TRBV28,NA,CASSSYRRAQYF,TGTGCCAGCAGTTCCTACAGGAGAGCCCAGTACTTC
15,TRBJ1-1,NA,TRBV28,TRBD1,CASSLGGTGRAEAFF,TGTGCCAGCAGTTTAGGAGGGACAGGGAGGGCTGAAGCTTTCTTT
15,TRBJ1-4,NA,TRBV7-9,TRBD1,CASSLADRVGEKLFF,TGTGCCAGCAGCTTAGCGGACAGGGTGGGCGAAAAACTGTTTTTT
14,TRBJ2-5,NA,TRBV7-9,TRBD1,CASSLGTGRETQYF,TGTGCCAGCAGCCTTGGGACAGGGAGGGAGACCCAGTACTTC
13,TRBJ2-5,once,TRBV25-1,TRBD1,CASSDTGEETQYF,TGTGCCAGCAGTGACACAGGGGAAGAGACCCAGTACTTC
12,TRBJ1-6,NA,TRBV4-1,NA,CASSQESGPLHF,TGCGCCAGCAGCCAAGAATCCGGGCCCCTCCACTTT
14,TRBJ2-7,few,TRBV5-1,TRBD1,CASSLTGTGGEQYF,TGCGCCAGCAGCTTAACTGGGACAGGGGGGGAGCAGTACTTC
14,TRBJ2-7,NA,TRBV11-2,NA,CASSHEQGSYEQYF,TGTGCCAGCAGCCACGAACAGGGCTCCTACGAGCAGTACTTC
16,TRBJ2-7,NA,TRBV7-9,NA,CASSPVGGAGSREQYF,TGTGCCAGCAGCCCTGTGGGGGGGGCAGGGTCGAGGGAGCAGTACTTC
14,TRBJ2-5,once,TRBV7-3,TRBD2,CASSPGTSLETQYF,TGTGCCAGCAGCCCGGGGACTAGTTTGGAGACCCAGTACTTC
14,TRBJ2-7,NA,TRBV18,NA,CASSPGGATYEQYF,TGTGCCAGCTCACCAGGGGGGGCCACCTACGAGCAGTACTTC
15,TRBJ2-1,NA,TRBV2,TRBD1,CASSAEGQGLNEQFF,TGTGCCAGCAGCGCCGAGGGACAGGGCCTAAATGAGCAGTTCTTC
14,TRBJ2-7,NA,TRBV5-6,TRBD1,CASSSETGRNEQYF,TGTGCCAGCAGCTCCGAGACAGGGAGAAACGAGCAGTACTTC
14,TRBJ1-2,few,TRBV6-5,NA,CASSYNARDYGYTF,TGTGCCAGCAGTTACAACGCGCGAGACTATGGCTACACCTTC
20,TRBJ2-1,once,TRBV27,NA,CASSLPNIGLSTARYNEQFF,TGTGCCAGCAGCCTCCCCAATATTGGACTGAGTACGGCGCGGTACAATGAGCAGTTCTTC
12,TRBJ2-5,NA,TRBV29-1,NA,CSVGRTQETQYF,TGCAGCGTGGGCAGAACTCAAGAGACCCAGTACTTC
14,TRBJ2-7,NA,TRBV19,NA,CASNRQFDSYEQYF,TGTGCCAGTAACCGACAGTTCGACTCCTACGAGCAGTACTTC
19,TRBJ2-2,NA,TRBV4-2,NA,CASSQESSDYSWGTGELFF,TGTGCCAGCAGCCAAGAATCCAGCGACTATTCCTGGGGAACCGGGGAGCTGTTTTTT
12,TRBJ2-1,NA,TRBV29-1,NA,CSVADWINEQFF,TGCAGCGTCGCGGACTGGATCAATGAGCAGTTCTTC
15,TRBJ1-1,NA,TRBV9,NA,CASNPAGGLNTEAFF,TGTGCCAGCAACCCTGCGGGGGGGCTAAACACTGAAGCTTTCTTT
14,TRBJ2-5,NA,TRBV11-3,TRBD1,CASSFLQGPETQYF,TGTGCCAGCAGCTTCCTACAGGGGCCGGAGACCCAGTACTTC
15,TRBJ2-7,NA,TRBV11-2,TRBD2,CASSPSGRAGGEQYF,TGTGCCAGCAGCCCGAGCGGGAGGGCCGGAGGCGAGCAGTACTTC
14,TRBJ1-4,NA,TRBV11-2,NA,CASSPSRDNEKLFF,TGTGCCAGCAGCCCCTCACGGGATAATGAAAAACTGTTTTTT
18,TRBJ2-3,NA,TRBV7-9,NA,CASSPPGYERTNTDTQYF,TGTGCCAGCAGCCCCCCCGGGTATGAGCGGACGAACACAGATACGCAGTATTTT
13,TRBJ1-4,NA,TRBV5-1,NA,CASSRGGSEKLFF,TGCGCCAGCAGCCGGGGAGGTAGTGAAAAACTGTTTTTT
14,TRBJ2-5,NA,TRBV30,TRBD2,CAWIAGGVQETQYF,TGTGCCTGGATCGCGGGAGGCGTGCAAGAGACCCAGTACTTC
13,TRBJ2-1,NA,TRBV19,NA,CAGGPGARNEQFF,TGTGCCGGCGGGCCAGGGGCAAGGAATGAGCAGTTCTTC
16,TRBJ1-1,few,TRBV6-5,NA,CASSYSSGGQLTEAFF,TGTGCCAGCAGTTACAGTTCGGGAGGCCAGCTCACTGAAGCTTTCTTT
13,TRBJ2-7,NA,TRBV27,TRBD1,CASRRQGSYEQYF,TGTGCCAGCAGACGACAGGGGAGCTACGAGCAGTACTTC
13,TRBJ2-7,few,TRBV5-5,NA,CASSLGRFYEQYF,TGTGCCAGCAGCTTGGGCAGGTTCTACGAGCAGTACTTC
15,TRBJ2-3,NA,TRBV30,NA,CAWSVWAGATDTQYF,TGTGCCTGGAGTGTATGGGCGGGGGCCACAGATACGCAGTATTTT
15,TRBJ1-6,few,TRBV6-5,TRBD1,CASRPLTGRESPLHF,TGTGCCAGCAGACCACTGACAGGGAGAGAGTCACCCCTCCACTTT